The clone carrying this TCR beta chain showed up just once. The target antigen is unknown. PCR involved 60 Vbeta and 13 Jbeta primers. Profiling relied on immunoSEQ multiplex PCR, and the TCRdb table lists in-frame clones only, not all of them. The sample holds about 160,000 clones, 76% seen once. J was trimmed by 6 bases and V by 2 bases; bases with no gene match: 9. CDR3 length: 16 amino acids. From germline, CDR1 is SGHVS and CDR2 FNYEAQ. This sample is drawn from a study of cytomegalovirus exposure and HLA in healthy donors. The study's findings and limits: CMV serostatus stood as the only immune exposure information on hand.

The receptor comes from a man in his 60s in good health and CMV-seronegative. Sample: PBMCs. The chain links TRBV7-6 to TRBJ2-1, with 8 bases fitting TRBD1. CDR3 coding DNA: TGTGCCAGCAGCTTATCTAACAGGGGGTCGGCCAATGAGCAGTTCTTC. This codes for CASSLSNRGSANEQFF.